The 12 T cell receptor beta chains reported below all come from one sample, sequenced in a study of cytomegalovirus exposure and HLA in healthy donors. PCR used 60 Vbeta primers and 13 Jbeta primers. Using immunoSEQ multiplex PCR, the repertoire was profiled, and TCRdb retains in-frame clones only, with some absent. The sample lists around 150,000 clones; approximately 88% were seen once. The specimen was PBMCs. The receptors were gathered from a woman aged 25-40 years in good health and CMV-seronegative.

V usage is TRBV19 and J usage is TRBJ1-5; 10 bases match TRBD1. J lost 10 bases, V lost 5 bases, and 11 bases had no gene match. Germline V gene lookup returns CDR1 LNHDA and CDR2 SQIVND (reference sequence). This CDR3 spans 15 amino acids. The DNA of the CDR3 is TGTGCCAGTAGTGAAGGGACAGGGGAATTAATACCCCAGCATTTT. Protein: CASSEGTGELIPQHF.

The chain uses TRBV27 and TRBJ1-1; the match to TRBD1 covers 7 bases. The V and J ends lost 3 bases and 0 bases, in that order; junction bases with no gene match: 13. The V gene's germline CDR1 is MNHEY and CDR2 SMNVEV (reference sequence). This CDR3 is 18 amino acids long. The DNA of the CDR3 is TGTGCCAGCAGTTTCCCCCGGCCAGGGGGAGTCTTGAACACTGAAGCTTTCTTT. Translating gives CASSFPRPGGVLNTEAFF.

The genes are TRBV18 and TRBJ2-7; D is possibly TRBD1 (5 bases). CDR1 is KGHSH and CDR2 is LQKENI in the germline V gene. With 0 bases removed from V and 1 base from J, the gap between germline ends came to 10 bases. CDR3 size: 15 residues. As DNA, the CDR3 is TGTGCCAGCTCACCACCCCGCGACAGTTCCTACGAGCAGTACTTC. Translating gives CASSPPRDSSYEQYF.

CDR3 nucleotide sequence: TGCAGCGTCGCGCAGGGCCCCAGCAATCAGCCCCAGCATTTT. Its translation is CSVAQGPSNQPQHF. This chain connects TRBV29-1 to TRBJ1-5, with a tentative D call TRBD1 (5 bases). The CDR3 totals 14 residues. Germline assignment: CDR1 SQVTM and CDR2 ANQGSEA. The germline V and J ends were trimmed by 6 bases and 1 base, with 13 bases remaining between them. The full variable domain, with the rest looked up from reference TRBV29-1 and TRBJ1-5, is SAVISQKPSRDICQRGTSLTIQCQVDSQVTMMFWYRQQPGQSLTLIATANQGSEATYESGFVIDKFPISRPNLTFSTLTVSNMSPEDSSIYLCSVAQGPSNQPQHFGDGTRLSIL.

The V and J genes are TRBV18 and TRBJ1-4, with TRBD1 as a possible D gene (6 bases). The CDR3 loop spans 16 amino acids. V shed 0 bases and J shed 8 bases, with 16 bases lying between them. The germline V gene has CDR1 KGHSH and CDR2 LQKENI. CDR3: CASSPPRDINREKLFF. CDR3 nucleotides: TGTGCCAGCTCACCACCCCGGGACATTAACAGGGAAAAACTGTTTTTT.

V and J are TRBV7-6 and TRBJ2-5, with a weak D call TRBD1 (6 bases). This CDR3 comprises 13 residues. The germline CDR1 and CDR2 sequences are SGHVS and FNYEAQ. V gave up 5 bases and J gave up 3 bases, with 10 bases separating them. As DNA, the CDR3 is TGTGCCAGCAGCCCGGACAGAAAAGAGACCCAGTACTTC. Its translation: CASSPDRKETQYF.

The gene calls are TRBV21-1 and TRBJ2-1; TRBD1, the table's D call, lacks a check against the DNA. TRBV21-1 has pseudogene status. The CDR3 consists of 15 residues. In nucleotides, the CDR3 is TGTGCCAGCAGCAAAGCGGTGGGGCAGGCGCATGAGCAGTTCTTC. This codes for CASSKAVGQAHEQFF.

CDR3: CASSPLRLGRGRGEQFF. CDR3 nucleotides: TGTGCCAGCAGCCCACTAAGGCTCGGCAGGGGGCGCGGTGAGCAGTTCTTC. This chain connects TRBV7-6 to TRBJ2-1; 8 bases are shared with TRBD1. Trimming cost V 5 bases and J 9 bases; bases outside gene matches: 18. Germline V gene data show CDR1 as SGHVS and CDR2 as FNYEAQ. CDR3 size: 17 residues.

This chain connects TRBV4-1 to TRBJ2-2; tentatively, D is TRBD1 (5 bases). V was clipped by 0 bases and J by 1 base, with 9 bases between them. The CDR3 covers 16 residues. The V gene's germline CDR1 is MGHRA and CDR2 YSYEKL. DNA of the CDR3: TGCGCCAGCAGCCAAGAATCAGGGCTGAACACCGGGGAGCTGTTTTTT. Amino acid sequence: CASSQESGLNTGELFF.

The V call is TRBV10-1, the J call TRBJ2-1, with 8 bases fitting TRBD2. Germline V gene sequence: CDR1 WNHNN, CDR2 SYGVQD (reference sequence). Trimming cost V 4 bases and J 9 bases; bases outside gene matches: 5. The CDR3 has 13 residues. For the CDR3, the DNA is TGCGCCAGCAGTGTGGCGGGGGGCGGTGAGCAGTTCTTC. Translating it yields CASSVAGGGEQFF.

This clone was counted only a few times. The chain uses TRBV4-3 and TRBJ2-1; D ambiguous. Per the germline V gene, CDR1 is LGHNA and CDR2 is YSLEER. V lost 0 bases, J lost 6 bases, and 12 bases lay in between. The CDR3 runs 15 residues. CDR3 protein: CASSQDVLAGNEQFF. The CDR3 DNA follows: TGCGCCAGCAGCCAAGATGTTTTGGCAGGCAATGAGCAGTTCTTC.

This clone came up once. The chain carries TRBV27 and TRBJ2-3; no clear D. The CDR3 covers 14 residues. Germline V gives CDR1 MNHEY, CDR2 SMNVEV (reference sequence). V lost 3 bases, J lost 7 bases, and 14 bases lay in between. This chain's CDR3 is CASSFPTKLNTQYF. The CDR3 DNA follows: TGTGCCAGCAGTTTTCCAACCAAACTGAATACGCAGTATTTT.